Following are 22 T cell receptor beta chains from one sample sequenced in a study of T cell responses to AZD1222 COVID-19 vaccine. Some clones are missing from TCRdb's copy, which holds only in-frame ones; the method was immunoSEQ multiplex PCR. Altogether 110,000 or so clones are present, roughly 90% being singletons, with the ten largest covering approximately 4.8%. This specimen was peripheral blood, taken on day 0 of AZD1222 vaccination. These TCRs come from an adult in good health.

The rearrangement uses TRBV6-5 and TRBJ1-4; no reliable D call. This CDR3 has 15 residues. Between the trimmed V and J ends, which lost 0 bases and 11 bases, there was a span of 16 bases. Per the germline V gene, CDR1 is MNHEY and CDR2 is SVGAGI. CDR3 amino acids: CASSYSTGKSGKLFF. The CDR3 DNA reads TGTGCCAGCAGTTACTCGACCGGGAAGAGTGGCAAACTGTTTTTT.

V and J are TRBV21-1 and TRBJ2-7; TRBD1 reflects the table's D call only, with no check against the DNA. TRBV21-1 is a documented pseudogene. This CDR3 is 15 amino acids long. The CDR3 coding sequence is TGTGCCAGCAGCACCCCGACAGGCCTCTCCTACGAGCAGTACTTC. This codes for CASSTPTGLSYEQYF.

The chain recombines TRBV4-1 with TRBJ1-2; no clear D. The germline gives CDR1 MGHRA, CDR2 YSYEKL. The V end lost 3 bases, the J end lost 3 bases, and 8 bases lay between the germline ends. The CDR3 covers 13 residues. In nucleotides, the CDR3 is TGCGCCAGCAGCCAGGCCTTTGACTATGGCTACACCTTC. This sequence encodes CASSQAFDYGYTF.

The chain has TRBV7-8 and TRBJ2-2; D perhaps matches TRBD1 (6 bases). V lost 2 bases, J lost 5 bases, and 12 bases lay in between. CDR1 SGHVS and CDR2 FQNEAQ come from the germline V gene. The CDR3 is 15 residues long. The CDR3 region has the DNA TGTGCCAGCAGCTTACAGGGGAGAGGAACCGGGGAGCTGTTTTTT. It specifies CASSLQGRGTGELFF.

V is TRBV3-1 (or the pseudogene TRBV3-2) and J is TRBJ1-4, with D possibly TRBD1 on 5 matching bases. V lost 1 base and J 7 bases, leaving 10 bases between the germline ends. Germline assignment: CDR1 LGHDT and CDR2 YNNKEL (reference sequence). The CDR3 runs 14 residues. The CDR3 DNA reads TGTGCCAGCAGCCAAGCAGGGTACCCTGAAAAACTGTTTTTT. This sequence encodes CASSQAGYPEKLFF.

The V and J genes are TRBV11-2 and TRBJ1-2; D is undetermined. Trimming took 0 bases from V and 4 from J, leaving 9 bases between them. The CDR3 loop spans 14 amino acids. Germline CDR1 is SGHAT and CDR2 is FQNNGV. In DNA, the CDR3 is TGTGCCAGCAGCTTAGATGGAAGGAGCTATGGCTACACCTTC. Its protein is CASSLDGRSYGYTF.

This chain connects TRBV9 to TRBJ2-1, with a tentative D call TRBD2 (6 bases). V was shortened by 1 base and J by 2 bases, with 13 bases between the two germline ends. The germline CDR1 and CDR2 sequences are SGDLS and YYNGEE. The CDR3 totals 16 residues. CDR3 residues: CASSVLGSSAYNEQFF. The CDR3 DNA sequence: TGTGCCAGCAGCGTATTGGGTTCTAGCGCCTACAATGAGCAGTTCTTC. Using reference TRBV9 and TRBJ2-1 for the parts outside the CDR3, the full variable domain is DSGVTQTPKHLITATGQRVTLRCSPRSGDLSVYWYQQSLDQGLQFLIQYYNGEERAKGNILERFSAQQFPDLHSELNLSSLELGDSALYFCASSVLGSSAYNEQFFGPGTRLTVL.

The chain couples TRBV7-2 to TRBJ1-1; the D gene is possibly TRBD1 (5 bases). The V end was cut by 7 bases, the J end by 4 bases, with 16 bases between. From germline, CDR1 is SGHTA and CDR2 FQGNSA. This CDR3 is built from 14 residues. The CDR3 DNA sequence: TGTGCCAGCACACTGGGGGTAGGTAGCACTGAAGCTTTCTTT. It specifies CASTLGVGSTEAFF.

This chain links TRBV5-8 with TRBJ2-7, with D perhaps assigned TRBD1 or TRBD2 (5 bases each). Trimming shortened V by 4 bases and J by 7 bases, and 18 bases separated the two germline ends. The CDR3 covers 14 residues. Germline CDR1 reads SGHTS; CDR2 reads YDEGEE. The CDR3 loop is CASSPGPGGLEQYF. The CDR3, as DNA: TGTGCCAGCAGCCCAGGGCCTGGCGGGTTGGAGCAGTACTTC.

This rearrangement joins TRBV7-9 to TRBJ1-1, with D possibly being TRBD1 (5 bases). The V gene lost 5 bases and the J gene lost 4 bases, with 23 bases spanning the gap. Germline V gives CDR1 SEHNR, CDR2 FQNEAQ (reference sequence). There are 17 residues in the CDR3. CDR3 bases: TGTGCCAGCAGCCCCTGGGGGGGGGTAAGGGATGTCACTGAAGCTTTCTTT. Translating gives CASSPWGGVRDVTEAFF.

The chain combines TRBV6-5 with TRBJ1-5, with D possibly being TRBD1 (5 bases). Germline CDR1 MNHEY, CDR2 SVGAGI. Trimming cost V 6 bases and J 3 bases, with 12 bases left between them. This CDR3 spans 14 amino acids. The CDR3 here is CASSIDSLNQPQHF. The CDR3 region has the DNA TGTGCCAGCAGCATCGACAGCCTCAATCAGCCCCAGCATTTT.

This chain links TRBV6-5 with TRBJ2-5; D is uncertain. Per the germline V gene, CDR1 is MNHEY and CDR2 is SVGAGI. The CDR3 is made up of 13 amino acids. V lost 6 bases and J 4 bases, leaving 12 bases between the germline ends. This CDR3 reads CASRGGPGETQYF. The CDR3 region has the DNA TGTGCCAGCAGGGGTGGACCCGGAGAGACCCAGTACTTC.

This clone was picked up a small number of times. CDR3 loop: CASSQGTSGGEQYF. CDR3 bases: TGTGCCAGCAGCCAAGGTACTAGCGGGGGCGAGCAGTACTTC. The chain is built from TRBV4-2 and TRBJ2-7, with 11 bases lining up with TRBD2. J was trimmed by 6 bases and V by 1 base; bases with no gene match: 2. Germline V CDR1 and CDR2: LGHNA, YNFKEQ. The CDR3 totals 14 residues.

The gene calls are TRBV2 and TRBJ1-4, with D tentatively TRBD1 (5 bases). Deletions cut 4 bases from V and 7 bases from J, with 13 bases between. The germline CDR1 and CDR2 sequences are SNHLY and FYNNEI. The CDR3 length is 14 residues. The CDR3 region has the DNA TGTGCCAGCAGTGTGCAGGGTAGGGGTGAAAAACTGTTTTTT. Protein: CASSVQGRGEKLFF. Full variable domain (rest looked up from reference TRBV2 and TRBJ1-4): EPEVTQTPSHQVTQMGQEVILRCVPISNHLYFYWYRQILGQKVEFLVSFYNNEISEKSEIFDDQFSVERPDGSNFTLKIRSTKLEDSAMYFCASSVQGRGEKLFFGSGTQLSVL.

V usage is TRBV19 and J usage is TRBJ1-6; tentative D call: TRBD1 (6 bases). CDR1 and CDR2 (germline): LNHDA, SQIVND (reference sequence). The CDR3 has 15 amino acids. Between the trimmed V and J ends, which lost 3 bases and 2 bases, there was a span of 8 bases. The CDR3 region has the DNA TGTGCCAGTAGTATTAAGGGGGCCTATAATTCACCCCTCCACTTT. Translation: CASSIKGAYNSPLHF. The complete variable domain, with remaining parts taken from reference TRBV19 and TRBJ1-6, reads DGGITQSPKYLFRKEGQNVTLSCEQNLNHDAMYWYRQDPGQGLRLIYYSQIVNDFQKGDIAEGYSVSREKKESFPLTVTSAQKNPTAFYLCASSIKGAYNSPLHFGNGTRLTVT.

This chain joins TRBV2 and TRBJ1-1; tentatively, D is TRBD1 (5 bases). Trimming pared 3 bases from V and 5 bases from J, leaving 16 bases between. Germline lookup yields CDR1 SNHLY and CDR2 FYNNEI. The CDR3 sequence is 15 residues long. Written as DNA, the CDR3 is TGTGCCAGCAGTGATCGAGGCAGGGCGAGGACTGAAGCTTTCTTT. It yields the protein CASSDRGRARTEAFF.

The V and J genes are TRBV24-1 and TRBJ2-1; D not resolved. The CDR3 is 11 residues long. V shed 8 bases and J shed 8 bases, with 9 bases lying between them. In germline, CDR1 is KGHDR, CDR2 SFDVKD. The CDR3 DNA is TGTGCCACCACTCTGGGCCATGAGCAGTTCTTC. It specifies CATTLGHEQFF.

The gene calls are TRBV7-2 and TRBJ2-1, with D hard to call. Germline CDR1 reads SGHTA; CDR2 reads FQGNSA. The CDR3 consists of 11 residues. The V end lost 1 base, the J end lost 9 bases, and 4 bases lay between the germline ends. DNA for the CDR3: TGTGCCAGCAGCTTAGTAGTTGAGCAGTTCTTC. Encoded protein: CASSLVVEQFF.

DNA of the CDR3: TGTGCCAGCAGCTTCGGGCAGGGAGGGGTTTTTTCACCCCTCCACTTT. Translating it yields CASSFGQGGVFSPLHF. The gene calls are TRBV5-5 and TRBJ1-6, with a tentative D call TRBD1 (5 bases). The CDR3 has 16 amino acids. V was clipped by 2 bases and J by 9 bases, with 18 bases between them. Per germline, CDR1 SGHKS and CDR2 YYEKEE (reference sequence).

This clone appeared a few times. The CDR3 DNA reads TGTGCCAGCTCACCCGGGCGGGGGGGCCACGAGCAGTACTTC. Encoded protein: CASSPGRGGHEQYF. The chain uses TRBV18 and TRBJ2-7; 9 bases are shared with TRBD2. Trimming removed 3 bases from V and 5 bases from J; junction bases left unmatched: 5. The CDR3 covers 14 residues. Looked up from germline, CDR1 is KGHSH and CDR2 is LQKENI.

The chain couples TRBV27 to TRBJ2-7; TRBD1 agrees at 10 bases. CDR1 is MNHEY, CDR2 SMNVEV, per germline (reference sequence). CDR3 length: 15 amino acids. V lost 0 bases, J lost 3 bases, and 2 bases stayed unmatched. This CDR3 is CASSLSGQGIYEQYF. The CDR3 DNA is TGTGCCAGCAGTTTATCGGGACAGGGGATCTACGAGCAGTACTTC.

The rearrangement joins TRBV7-2 to TRBJ2-3; D remains ambiguous. The CDR3 runs 12 residues. Looked up from germline, CDR1 is SGHTA and CDR2 is FQGNSA. V was trimmed by 2 bases and J by 5 bases, leaving 5 bases between them. CDR3 nucleotides: TGTGCCAGCAGCTTACAATTAGATACGCAGTATTTT. Translated, it gives CASSLQLDTQYF.